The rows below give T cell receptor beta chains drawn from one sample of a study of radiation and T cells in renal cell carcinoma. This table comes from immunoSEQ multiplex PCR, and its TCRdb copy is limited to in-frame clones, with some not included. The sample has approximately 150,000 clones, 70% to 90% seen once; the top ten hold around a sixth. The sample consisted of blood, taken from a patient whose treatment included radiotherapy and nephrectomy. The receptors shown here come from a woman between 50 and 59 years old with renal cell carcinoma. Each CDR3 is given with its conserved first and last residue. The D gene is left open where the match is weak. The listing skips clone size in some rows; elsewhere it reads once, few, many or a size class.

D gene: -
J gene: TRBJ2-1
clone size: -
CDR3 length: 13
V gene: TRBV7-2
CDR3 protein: CASSLGLNNEQFF
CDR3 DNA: TGTGCCAGCAGCTTAGGACTGAACAATGAGCAGTTCTTC

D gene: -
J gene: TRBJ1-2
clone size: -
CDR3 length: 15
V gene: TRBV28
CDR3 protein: CASKSAGVSNYGYTF
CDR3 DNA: TGTGCCAGCAAATCAGCCGGGGTTTCTAACTATGGCTACACCTTC

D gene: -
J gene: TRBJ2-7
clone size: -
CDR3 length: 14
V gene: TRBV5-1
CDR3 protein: CASSLEDGSYEQYF
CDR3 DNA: TGCGCCAGCAGCTTGGAGGACGGTTCCTACGAGCAGTACTTC

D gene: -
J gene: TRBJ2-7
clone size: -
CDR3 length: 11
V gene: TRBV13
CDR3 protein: CASSLVRGQYF
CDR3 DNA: TGTGCCAGCAGCTTAGTCCGGGGGCAGTACTTC

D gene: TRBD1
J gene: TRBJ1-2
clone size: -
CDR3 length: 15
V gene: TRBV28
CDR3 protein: CASSSTDRSNYGYTF
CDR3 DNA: TGTGCCAGCAGCTCCACGGACAGGTCTAACTATGGCTACACCTTC

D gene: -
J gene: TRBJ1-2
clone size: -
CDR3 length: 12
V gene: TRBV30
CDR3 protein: CAWTSNNYGYTF
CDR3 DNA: TGTGCCTGGACGTCGAATAACTATGGCTACACCTTC

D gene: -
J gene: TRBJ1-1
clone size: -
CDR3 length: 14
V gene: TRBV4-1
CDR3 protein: CASSHPGRDPGLFF
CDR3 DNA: TGCGCCAGCAGCCACCCTGGACGCGATCCCGGTCTATTCTTT

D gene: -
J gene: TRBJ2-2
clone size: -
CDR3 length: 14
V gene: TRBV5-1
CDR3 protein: CASSDLSGPGELFF
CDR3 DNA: TGCGCCAGCAGCGATCTAAGCGGACCCGGGGAGCTGTTTTTT

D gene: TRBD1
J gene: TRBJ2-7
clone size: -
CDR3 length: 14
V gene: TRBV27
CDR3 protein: CASSSPGQGYEQYF
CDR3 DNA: TGTGCCAGCAGTTCGCCCGGACAGGGTTACGAGCAGTACTTC

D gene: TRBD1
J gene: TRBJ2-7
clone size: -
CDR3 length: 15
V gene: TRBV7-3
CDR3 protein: CASSSQSGQGYEQYF
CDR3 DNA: TGTGCCAGCAGCTCCCAATCCGGACAGGGCTACGAGCAGTACTTC

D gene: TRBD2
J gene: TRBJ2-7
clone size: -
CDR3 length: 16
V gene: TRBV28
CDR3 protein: CASSLAAGGPKGEQYF
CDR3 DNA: TGTGCCAGCAGTTTAGCTGCGGGAGGGCCCAAAGGAGAGCAGTACTTC

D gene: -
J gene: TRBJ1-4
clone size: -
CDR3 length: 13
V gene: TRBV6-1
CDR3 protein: CASTRDIGEKLFF
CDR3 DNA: TGTGCCAGCACTAGGGACATAGGGGAAAAACTGTTTTTT

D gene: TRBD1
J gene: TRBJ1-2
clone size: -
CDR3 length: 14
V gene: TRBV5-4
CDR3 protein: CASSLEDRAYGYTF
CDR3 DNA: TGTGCCAGCAGCTTGGAGGACAGGGCCTATGGCTACACCTTC

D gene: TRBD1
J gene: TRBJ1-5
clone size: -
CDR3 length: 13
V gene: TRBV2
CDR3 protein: CASSETGLRPQHF
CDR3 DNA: TGTGCCAGCAGTGAGACAGGGCTGAGGCCCCAGCATTTT

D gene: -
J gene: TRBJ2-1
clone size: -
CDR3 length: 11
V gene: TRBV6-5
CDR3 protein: CASSTGTREFF
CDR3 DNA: TGTGCCAGCAGTACCGGGACCAGGGAGTTCTTC

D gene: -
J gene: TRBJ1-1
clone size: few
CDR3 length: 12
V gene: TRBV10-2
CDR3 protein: CASSPDYTEAFF
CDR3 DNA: TGCGCCAGCAGTCCAGACTACACTGAAGCTTTCTTT

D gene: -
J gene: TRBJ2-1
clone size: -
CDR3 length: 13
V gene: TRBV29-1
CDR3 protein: CSVVGFSYNEQFF
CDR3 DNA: TGCAGCGTTGTAGGGTTCTCCTACAATGAGCAGTTCTTC

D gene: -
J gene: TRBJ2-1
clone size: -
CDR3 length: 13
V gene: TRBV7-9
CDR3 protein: CASSFPSYNEQFF
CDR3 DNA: TGTGCCAGCAGCTTTCCCTCCTACAATGAGCAGTTCTTC

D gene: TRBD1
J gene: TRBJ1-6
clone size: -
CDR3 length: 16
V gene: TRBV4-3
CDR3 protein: CASSRTGKSYNSPLHF
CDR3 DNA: TGCGCCAGCAGCCGGACAGGGAAGAGCTATAATTCACCCCTCCACTTT

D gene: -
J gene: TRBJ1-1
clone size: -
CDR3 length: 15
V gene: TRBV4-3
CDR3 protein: CASSRKPGSDTEAFF
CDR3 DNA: TGCGCCAGCAGCCGAAAACCGGGTTCCGACACTGAAGCTTTCTTT

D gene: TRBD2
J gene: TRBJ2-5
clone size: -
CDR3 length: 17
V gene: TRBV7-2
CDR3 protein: CASSLNTLAGSGETQYF
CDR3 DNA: TGTGCCAGCAGCTTAAATACACTAGCGGGATCTGGGGAGACCCAGTACTTC

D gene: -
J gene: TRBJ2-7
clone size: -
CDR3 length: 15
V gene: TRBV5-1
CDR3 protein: CASSLEPADTYEQYF
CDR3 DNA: TGCGCCAGCAGCTTGGAGCCAGCCGACACCTACGAGCAGTACTTC

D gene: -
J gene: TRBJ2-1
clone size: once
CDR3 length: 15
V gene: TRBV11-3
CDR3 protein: CASSDTGSVVGEQFF
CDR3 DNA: TGTGCCAGCAGCGATACAGGGTCGGTGGTGGGTGAGCAGTTCTTC

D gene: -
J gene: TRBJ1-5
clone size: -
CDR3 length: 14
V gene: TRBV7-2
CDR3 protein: CASSHRQTYQPQHF
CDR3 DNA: TGTGCCAGCAGCCACCGACAGACATATCAGCCCCAGCATTTT

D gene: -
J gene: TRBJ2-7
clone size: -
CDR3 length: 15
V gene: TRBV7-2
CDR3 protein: CASSLDPQGVYEQYF
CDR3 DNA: TGTGCCAGCAGCTTAGATCCTCAAGGAGTCTACGAGCAGTACTTC

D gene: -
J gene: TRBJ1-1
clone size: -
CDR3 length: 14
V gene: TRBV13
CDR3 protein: CASSFRAGGTEAFF
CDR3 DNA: TGTGCCAGCAGCTTCAGAGCTGGCGGCACTGAAGCTTTCTTT

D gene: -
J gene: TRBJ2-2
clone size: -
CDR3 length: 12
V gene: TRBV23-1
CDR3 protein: CASKRQTGELFF
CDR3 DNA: TGCGCCAGCAAGAGGCAAACCGGGGAGCTGTTTTTT

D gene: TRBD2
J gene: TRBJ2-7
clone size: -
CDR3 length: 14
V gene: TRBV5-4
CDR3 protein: CASSWRTSSHEQYF
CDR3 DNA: TGTGCCAGCAGCTGGAGGACTAGCTCCCACGAGCAGTACTTC

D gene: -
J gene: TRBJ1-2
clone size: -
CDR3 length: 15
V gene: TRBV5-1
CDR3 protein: CASSLSGEANYGYTF
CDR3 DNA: TGCGCCAGCAGCTTGTCCGGGGAAGCTAACTATGGCTACACCTTC

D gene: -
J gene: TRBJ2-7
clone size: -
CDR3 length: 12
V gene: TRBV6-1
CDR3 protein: CASMTDYYEQYF
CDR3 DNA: TGTGCCAGCATGACCGATTACTACGAGCAGTACTTC

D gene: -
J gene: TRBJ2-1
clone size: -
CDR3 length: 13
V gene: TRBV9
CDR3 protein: CASSASGDNEQFF
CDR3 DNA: TGTGCCAGCAGCGCGTCAGGAGACAATGAGCAGTTCTTC

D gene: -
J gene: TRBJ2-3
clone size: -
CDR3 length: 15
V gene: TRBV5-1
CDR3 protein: CASSPAVGSTDTQYF
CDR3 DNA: TGCGCCAGCAGCCCGGCGGTAGGTAGCACAGATACGCAGTATTTT

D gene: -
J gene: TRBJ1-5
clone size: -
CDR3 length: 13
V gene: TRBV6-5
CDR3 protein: CASSQDGNQPQHF
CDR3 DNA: TGTGCCAGCAGCCAGGACGGTAATCAGCCCCAGCATTTT

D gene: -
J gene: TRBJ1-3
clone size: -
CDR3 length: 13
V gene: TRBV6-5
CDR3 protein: CASRFGGGNTIYF
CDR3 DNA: TGTGCCAGCAGATTTGGGGGCGGAAACACCATATATTTT

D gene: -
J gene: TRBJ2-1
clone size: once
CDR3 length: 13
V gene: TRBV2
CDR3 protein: CASTGGYHNEQFF
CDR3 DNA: TGTGCCAGCACTGGAGGGTACCACAATGAGCAGTTCTTC

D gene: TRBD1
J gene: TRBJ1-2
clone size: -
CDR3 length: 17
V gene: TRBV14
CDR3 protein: CASSPLFGTGVTYGYTF
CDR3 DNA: TGTGCCAGCAGCCCCCTATTTGGGACAGGAGTTACCTATGGCTACACCTTC

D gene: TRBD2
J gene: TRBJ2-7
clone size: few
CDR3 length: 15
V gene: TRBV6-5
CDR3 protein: CASRSTSGGVGEQYF
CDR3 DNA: TGTGCCAGCAGGAGTACTAGCGGGGGGGTTGGCGAGCAGTACTTC

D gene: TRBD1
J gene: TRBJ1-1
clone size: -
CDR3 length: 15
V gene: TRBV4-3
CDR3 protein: CASSRNPDRATEAFF
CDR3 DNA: TGCGCCAGCAGCCGGAATCCTGACAGGGCTACTGAAGCTTTCTTT

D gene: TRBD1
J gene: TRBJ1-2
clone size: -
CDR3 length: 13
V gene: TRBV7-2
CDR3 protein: CASSETGDYGYTF
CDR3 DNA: TGTGCCAGCAGCGAAACAGGGGACTATGGCTACACCTTC

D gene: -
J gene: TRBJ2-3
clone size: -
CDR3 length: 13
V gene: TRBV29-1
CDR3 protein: CSVPGTNLATQYF
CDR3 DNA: TGCAGCGTGCCCGGGACCAACCTAGCTACGCAGTATTTT

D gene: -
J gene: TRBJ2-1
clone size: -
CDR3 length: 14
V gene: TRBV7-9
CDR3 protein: CASSFGRSYNEQFF
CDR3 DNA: TGTGCCAGCAGCTTTGGTCGATCCTACAATGAGCAGTTCTTC

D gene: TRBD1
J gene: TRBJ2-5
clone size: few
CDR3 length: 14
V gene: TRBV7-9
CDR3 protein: CASSTDRAEETQYF
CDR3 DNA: TGTGCCAGCAGCACCGACAGGGCTGAAGAGACCCAGTACTTC

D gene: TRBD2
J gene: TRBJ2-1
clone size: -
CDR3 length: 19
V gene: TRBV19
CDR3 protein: CASSMRPTSGESSYNEQFF
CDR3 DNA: TGTGCCAGTAGTATGAGACCGACTAGCGGGGAGAGCTCCTACAATGAGCAGTTCTTC

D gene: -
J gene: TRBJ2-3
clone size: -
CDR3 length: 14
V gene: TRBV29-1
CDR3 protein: CSVVTTGISDTQYF
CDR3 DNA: TGCAGCGTCGTCACTACAGGGATTTCGGATACGCAGTATTTT

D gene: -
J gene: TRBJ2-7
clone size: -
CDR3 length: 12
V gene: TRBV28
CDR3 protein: CASSYGYYEQYF
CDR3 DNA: TGTGCCAGCAGTTACGGATACTACGAGCAGTACTTC

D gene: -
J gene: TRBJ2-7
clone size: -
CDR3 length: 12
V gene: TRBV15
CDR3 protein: CATSRDASSKYF
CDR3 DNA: TGTGCCACCAGCAGAGATGCAAGTAGTAAGTACTTC

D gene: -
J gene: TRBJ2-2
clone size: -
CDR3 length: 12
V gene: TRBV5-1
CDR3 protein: CASRENTGELFF
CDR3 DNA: TGCGCCAGCCGAGAGAACACCGGGGAGCTGTTTTTT

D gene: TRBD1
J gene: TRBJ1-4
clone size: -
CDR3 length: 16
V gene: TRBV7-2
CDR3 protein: CASSPESGQTFEKLFF
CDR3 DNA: TGTGCCAGCAGCCCAGAGTCGGGACAGACGTTTGAAAAACTGTTTTTT

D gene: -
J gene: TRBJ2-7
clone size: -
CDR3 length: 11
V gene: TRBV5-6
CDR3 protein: CASSLAIEQYF
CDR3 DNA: TGTGCCAGCAGCTTGGCCATCGAGCAGTACTTC

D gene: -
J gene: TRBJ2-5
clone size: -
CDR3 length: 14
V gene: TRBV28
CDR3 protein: CASGLGGSPETQYF
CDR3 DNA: TGTGCCAGCGGATTAGGGGGGAGCCCCGAGACCCAGTACTTC

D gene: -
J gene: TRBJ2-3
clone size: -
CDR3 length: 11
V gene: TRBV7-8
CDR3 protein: CASSSVDTQYF
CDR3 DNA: TGTGCCAGCAGCTCCGTAGATACGCAGTATTTT

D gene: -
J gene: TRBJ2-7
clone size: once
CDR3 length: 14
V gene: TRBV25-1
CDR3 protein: CASSEYFAGGEQYF
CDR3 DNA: TGTGCCAGCAGTGAATACTTCGCCGGTGGCGAGCAGTACTTC

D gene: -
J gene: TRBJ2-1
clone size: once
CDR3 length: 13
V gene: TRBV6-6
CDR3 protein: CASSYSGDNEQFF
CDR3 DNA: TGTGCCAGCAGTTACTCTGGGGACAATGAGCAGTTCTTC

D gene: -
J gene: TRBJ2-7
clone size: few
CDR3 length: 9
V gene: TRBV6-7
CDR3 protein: CASRGEQYF
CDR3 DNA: TGTGCCAGCAGGGGGGAGCAGTACTTC

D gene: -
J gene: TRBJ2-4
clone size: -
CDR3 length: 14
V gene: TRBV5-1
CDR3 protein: CASSLGPQTGGLYF
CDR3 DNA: TGCGCCAGCAGCTTAGGCCCCCAGACTGGCGGGCTGTACTTC

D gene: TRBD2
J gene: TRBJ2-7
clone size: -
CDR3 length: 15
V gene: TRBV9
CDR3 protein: CASSPLAGGLNEQYF
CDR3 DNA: TGTGCCAGCAGCCCACTAGCGGGGGGGCTCAACGAGCAGTACTTC

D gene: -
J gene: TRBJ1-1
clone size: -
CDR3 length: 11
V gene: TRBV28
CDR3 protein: CASSRGAEAFF
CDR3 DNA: TGTGCCAGCAGTCGGGGCGCCGAAGCTTTCTTT

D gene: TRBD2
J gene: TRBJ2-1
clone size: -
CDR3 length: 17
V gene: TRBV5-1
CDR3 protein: CASSLNLAGVGNNEQFF
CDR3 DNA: TGCGCCAGCAGCTTGAACCTAGCGGGAGTAGGAAACAATGAGCAGTTCTTC

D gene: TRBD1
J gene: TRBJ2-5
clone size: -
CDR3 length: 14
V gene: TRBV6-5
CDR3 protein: CASSRDRSRETQYF
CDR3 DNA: TGTGCCAGCAGTCGGGACAGGAGTAGGGAGACCCAGTACTTC

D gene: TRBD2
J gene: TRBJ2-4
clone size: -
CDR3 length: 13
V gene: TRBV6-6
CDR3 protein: CASSHGRENIQYF
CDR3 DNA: TGTGCCAGCAGCCATGGGCGGGAGAACATTCAGTACTTC